This TCR beta chain derives from a study of beta chain features in type 1 diabetes. Every isolated RNA sample was fully reverse transcribed, so sequencing captured expressed TCRB transcripts. About 3.6 million reads on average were seen across naive, central memory and regulatory T cell samples. TCRdb's table, derived via immunoSEQ multiplex PCR, lists solely in-frame clones and lacks some. The sample consists of 600,000 to 650,000 clones, around 16% of them appearing once. Germline CDR1 reads MNHEY; CDR2 reads SVGAGI. CDR3 length: 15 amino acids. V was pared by 2 bases and J by 1 base, with 4 bases of the junction left unmatched. About this clone itself: The identical CDR3 is also encoded by other nucleotide sequences in the sample.

Only one heparinised blood draw was taken per donor, and its volume averaged about 120 mL. CD4+ naive, central memory, regulatory and stem cell-like memory subsets were isolated by sorting on CD45RO/CCR7/CD25/CD127/CD95/CD27. This rearrangement joins TRBV6-5 to TRBJ2-7, with 8 bases fitting TRBD1. The source material was naive CD4+ T cells from blood. This clonotype was sampled from a man younger than 30 in good health. CDR3 DNA sequence: TGTGCCAGCAGTTACGGGGGGACAGGTTCCTACGAGCAGTACTTC. This sequence encodes CASSYGGTGSYEQYF.